The present T cell receptor (beta chain) was sequenced within a study of T cells in Graves' hyperthyroidism and ophthalmopathy. The CDR3 covers 12 residues. From germline, CDR1 is ENHRY and CDR2 SYGVKD. As regards this clonotype: A read error is possible here, since a much larger clone lies one base away.

The investigators amplified TCR beta CDR3 regions from RNA transcripts. TCR CDR3 regions were first amplified by RT-PCR with HTBI primers. TCRdb re-analysed the multiplex PCR reads in MiXCR, keeping a single row per CDR3 protein. The sample contains 560,000 or so distinct CDR3 sequences, about 45% of which appear only once. Material: peripheral blood or thyroid tissue (not recorded which). The TCR comes from a young woman with Graves' hyperthyroidism. The chain links TRBV10-3 to TRBJ2-2; possible D gene TRBD2, 5 bases. The CDR3 sequence: CAISDGTGERFF. The CDR3 nucleotides are TGTGCCATCAGTGATGGCACCGGGGAGCGGTTTTTT.